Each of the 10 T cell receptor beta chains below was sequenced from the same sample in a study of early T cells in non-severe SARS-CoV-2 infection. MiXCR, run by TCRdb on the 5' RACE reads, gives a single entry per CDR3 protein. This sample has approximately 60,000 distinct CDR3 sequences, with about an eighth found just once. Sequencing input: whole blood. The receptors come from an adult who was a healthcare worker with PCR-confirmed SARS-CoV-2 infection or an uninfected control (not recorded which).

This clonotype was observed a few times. CDR3 region: CASSYPRTGGHEAEAFF. Written as DNA, the CDR3 is TGTGCCAGCAGTTACCCCCGGACAGGGGGCCATGAGGCTGAAGCTTTCTTT. The rearrangement uses TRBV6-2 or TRBV6-3 and TRBJ1-1, with 11 bases lining up with TRBD1. This CDR3 comprises 17 residues. In germline, CDR1 is MNHEY, CDR2 SVGEGT. The V gene end was trimmed by 2 bases and the J gene end by 6 bases; junction bases not matched to a gene: 11.

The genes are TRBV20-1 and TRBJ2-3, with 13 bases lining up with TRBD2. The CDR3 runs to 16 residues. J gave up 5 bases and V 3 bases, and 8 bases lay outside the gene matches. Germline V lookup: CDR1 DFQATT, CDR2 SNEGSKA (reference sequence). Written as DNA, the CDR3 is TGCAGTGCTAGTGGAGGACTAGCGGGGGCCGGAGATACGCAGTATTTT. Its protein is CSASGGLAGAGDTQYF.

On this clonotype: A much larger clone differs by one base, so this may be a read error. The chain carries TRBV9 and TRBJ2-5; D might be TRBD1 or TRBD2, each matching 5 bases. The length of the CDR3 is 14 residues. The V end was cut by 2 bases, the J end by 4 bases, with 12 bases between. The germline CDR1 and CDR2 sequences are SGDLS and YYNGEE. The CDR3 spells CASSVGTGTETQYF. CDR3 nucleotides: TGTGCCAGCAGCGTGGGGACGGGTACAGAGACCCAGTACTTC.

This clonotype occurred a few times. The CDR3 DNA sequence: TGTGCCAGCAGTCCCACACAGGGCGCCGGGGAGCTGTTTTTT. It codes for CASSPTQGAGELFF. This sequence joins TRBV27 and TRBJ2-2; a weak D match, TRBD1 (6 bases). Trimming took off 5 bases at V and 6 bases at J, with 13 bases between the two ends. The CDR3 consists of 14 residues. Germline-derived CDR1 and CDR2 are MNHEY and SMNVEV (reference sequence).

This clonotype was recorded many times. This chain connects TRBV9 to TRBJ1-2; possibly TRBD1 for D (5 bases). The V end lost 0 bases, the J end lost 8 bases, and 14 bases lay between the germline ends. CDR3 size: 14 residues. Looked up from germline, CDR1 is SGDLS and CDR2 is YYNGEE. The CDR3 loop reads CASSVDGHRSGYTF. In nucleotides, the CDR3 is TGTGCCAGCAGCGTAGATGGGCACAGGTCCGGCTACACCTTC.

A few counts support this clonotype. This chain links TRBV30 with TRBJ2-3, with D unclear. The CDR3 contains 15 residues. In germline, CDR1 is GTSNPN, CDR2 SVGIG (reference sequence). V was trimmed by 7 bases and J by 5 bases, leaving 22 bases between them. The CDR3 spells CASPWPHGRGDTQYF. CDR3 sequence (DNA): TGTGCCTCGCCGTGGCCGCATGGACGCGGAGATACGCAGTATTTT.

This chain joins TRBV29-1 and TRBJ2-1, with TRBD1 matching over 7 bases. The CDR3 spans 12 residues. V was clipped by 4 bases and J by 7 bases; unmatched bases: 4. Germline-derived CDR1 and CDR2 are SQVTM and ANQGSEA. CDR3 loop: CSVGARGNEQFF. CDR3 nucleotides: TGCAGCGTTGGGGCCAGGGGGAATGAGCAGTTCTTC.

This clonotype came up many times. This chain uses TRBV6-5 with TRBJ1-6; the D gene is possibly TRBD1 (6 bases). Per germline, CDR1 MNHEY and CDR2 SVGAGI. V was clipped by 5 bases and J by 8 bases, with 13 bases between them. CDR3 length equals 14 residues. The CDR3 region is CASSGRDNHSPLHF. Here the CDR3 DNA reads TGTGCCAGCAGTGGCCGGGACAACCATTCACCCCTCCACTTT.

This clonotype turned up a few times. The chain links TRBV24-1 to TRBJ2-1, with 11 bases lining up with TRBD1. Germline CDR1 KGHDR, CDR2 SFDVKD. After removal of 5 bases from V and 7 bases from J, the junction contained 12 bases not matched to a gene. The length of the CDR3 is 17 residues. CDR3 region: CATSAPSGTGGSNEQFF. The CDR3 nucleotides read TGTGCCACCAGTGCCCCCTCCGGGACAGGGGGTTCGAATGAGCAGTTCTTC.

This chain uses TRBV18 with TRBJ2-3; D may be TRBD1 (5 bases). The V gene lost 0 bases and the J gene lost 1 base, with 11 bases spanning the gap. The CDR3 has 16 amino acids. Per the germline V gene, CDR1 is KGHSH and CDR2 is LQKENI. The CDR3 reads CASSPPGTGGTDTQYF. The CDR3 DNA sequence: TGTGCCAGCTCACCACCTGGTACAGGAGGCACAGATACGCAGTATTTT.